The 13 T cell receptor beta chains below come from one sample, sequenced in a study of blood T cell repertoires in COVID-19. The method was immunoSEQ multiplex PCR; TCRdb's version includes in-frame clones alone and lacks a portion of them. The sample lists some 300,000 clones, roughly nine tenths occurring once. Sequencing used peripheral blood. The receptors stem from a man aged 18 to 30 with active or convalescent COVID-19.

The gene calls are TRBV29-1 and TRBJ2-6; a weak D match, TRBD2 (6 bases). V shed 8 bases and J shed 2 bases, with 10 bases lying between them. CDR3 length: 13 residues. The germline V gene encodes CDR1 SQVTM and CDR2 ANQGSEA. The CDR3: CSFRRAGANVLTF. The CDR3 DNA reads TGCAGCTTCCGGAGGGCTGGGGCCAACGTCCTGACTTTC.

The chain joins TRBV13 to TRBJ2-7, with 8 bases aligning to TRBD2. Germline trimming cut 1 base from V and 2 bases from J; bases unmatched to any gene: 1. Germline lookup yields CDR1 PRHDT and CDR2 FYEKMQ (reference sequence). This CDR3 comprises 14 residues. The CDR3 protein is CASSLAGGPYEQYF. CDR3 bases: TGTGCCAGCAGCTTAGCGGGGGGGCCCTACGAGCAGTACTTC.

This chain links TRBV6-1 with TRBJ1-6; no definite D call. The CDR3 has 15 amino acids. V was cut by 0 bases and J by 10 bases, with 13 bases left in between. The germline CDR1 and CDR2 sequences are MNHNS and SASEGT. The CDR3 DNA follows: TGTGCCAGCAGTGAAGCTTATGGTAGTCGCTCACCCCTCCACTTT. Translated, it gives CASSEAYGSRSPLHF.

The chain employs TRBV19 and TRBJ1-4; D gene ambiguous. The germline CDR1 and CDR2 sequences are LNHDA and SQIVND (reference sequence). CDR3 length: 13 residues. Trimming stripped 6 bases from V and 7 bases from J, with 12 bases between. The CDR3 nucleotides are TGTGCCAGTAGCTCGGTGGTTGGTGAAAAACTGTTTTTT. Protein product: CASSSVVGEKLFF.

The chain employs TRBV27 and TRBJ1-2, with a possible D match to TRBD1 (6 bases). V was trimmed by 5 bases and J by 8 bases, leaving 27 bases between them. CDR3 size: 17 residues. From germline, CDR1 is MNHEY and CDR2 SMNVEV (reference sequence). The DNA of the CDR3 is TGTGCCAGCAGTGAATACCCCGCCGCGGGGGCTTTAAGCGGCTACACCTTC. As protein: CASSEYPAAGALSGYTF.

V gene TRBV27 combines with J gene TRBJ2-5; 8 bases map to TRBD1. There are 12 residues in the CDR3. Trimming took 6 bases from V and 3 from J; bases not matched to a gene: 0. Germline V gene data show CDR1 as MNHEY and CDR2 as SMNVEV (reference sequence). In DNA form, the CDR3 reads TGTGCCAGCAGGGACAGGGAAGAGACCCAGTACTTC. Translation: CASRDREETQYF.

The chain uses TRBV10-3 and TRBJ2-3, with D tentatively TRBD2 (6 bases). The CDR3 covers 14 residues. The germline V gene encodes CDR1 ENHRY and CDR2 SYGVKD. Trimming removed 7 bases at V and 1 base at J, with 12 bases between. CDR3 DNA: TGTGCCATCAAGCTTTCTAGCGGCACAGATACGCAGTATTTT. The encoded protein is CAIKLSSGTDTQYF.

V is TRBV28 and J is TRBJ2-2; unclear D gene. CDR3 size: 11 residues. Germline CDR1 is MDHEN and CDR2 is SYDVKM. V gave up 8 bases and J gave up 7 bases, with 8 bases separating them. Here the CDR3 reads CASCSFGELFF. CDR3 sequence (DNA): TGTGCCAGCTGTTCCTTCGGGGAGCTGTTTTTT. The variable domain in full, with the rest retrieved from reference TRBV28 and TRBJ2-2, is DVKVTQSSRYLVKRTGEKVFLECVQDMDHENMFWYRQDPGLGLRLIYFSYDVKMKEKGDIPEGYSVSREKKERFSLILESASTNQTSMYLCASCSFGELFFGEGSRLTVL.

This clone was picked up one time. CDR3 in amino acids: CASSLRQGGTYEQYF. In DNA form, the CDR3 reads TGCGCCAGCAGCTTGAGACAGGGCGGTACCTACGAGCAGTACTTC. The V gene is TRBV5-1, the J gene TRBJ2-7; 7 nucleotides agree with TRBD1. The J segment lost 2 bases and the V segment lost 1 base, leaving 6 bases of the junction unmatched. Germline V lookup: CDR1 SGHRS, CDR2 YFSETQ. The CDR3 length is 15 residues.

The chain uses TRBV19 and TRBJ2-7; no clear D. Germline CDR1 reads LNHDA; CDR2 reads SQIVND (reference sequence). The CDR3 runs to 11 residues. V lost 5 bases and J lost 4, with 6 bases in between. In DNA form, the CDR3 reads TGTGCCAGTAGTGATACTTACGAGCAGTACTTC. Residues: CASSDTYEQYF.

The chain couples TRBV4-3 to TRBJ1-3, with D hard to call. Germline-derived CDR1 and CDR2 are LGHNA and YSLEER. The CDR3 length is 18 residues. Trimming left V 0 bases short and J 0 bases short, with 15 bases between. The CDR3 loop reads CASSQERGSKSSGNTIYF. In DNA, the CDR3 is TGCGCCAGCAGCCAAGAGAGAGGTTCCAAAAGCTCTGGAAACACCATATATTTT.

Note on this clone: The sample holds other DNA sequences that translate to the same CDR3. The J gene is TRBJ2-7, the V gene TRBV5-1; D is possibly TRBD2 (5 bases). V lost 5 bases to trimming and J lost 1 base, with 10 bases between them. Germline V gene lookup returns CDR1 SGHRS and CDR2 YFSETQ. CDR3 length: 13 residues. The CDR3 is CASSPGGSYEQYF. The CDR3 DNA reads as TGCGCCAGCAGTCCAGGCGGGTCCTACGAGCAGTACTTC.

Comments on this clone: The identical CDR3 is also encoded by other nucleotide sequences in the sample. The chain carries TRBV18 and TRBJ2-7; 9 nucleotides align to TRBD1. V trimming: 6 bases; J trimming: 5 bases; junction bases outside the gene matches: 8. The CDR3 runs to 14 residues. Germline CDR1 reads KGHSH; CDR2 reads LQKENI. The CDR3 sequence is CASSPGQGTHEQYF. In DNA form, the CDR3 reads TGTGCCAGCTCCCCGGGACAGGGTACCCACGAGCAGTACTTC. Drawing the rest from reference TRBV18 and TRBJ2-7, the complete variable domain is NAGVMQNPRHLVRRRGQEARLRCSPMKGHSHVYWYRQLPEEGLKFMVYLQKENIIDESGMPKERFSAEFPKEGPSILRIQQVVRGDSAAYFCASSPGQGTHEQYFGPGTRLTVT.